This T cell receptor beta chain emerged from a study of T cells expressing NK-cell markers. Germline V CDR1 and CDR2: MNHEY, SMNVEV (reference sequence). The CDR3 covers 15 residues. Study outcomes and limitations: As a fraction of CD8+ T cells, dominant NKG2C+ clonotypes reached about 1.0-7.5% in 5 or 6 donors.

A remark on this clonotype: Antigen specificity is unknown.

One entry per CDR3 protein, without DNA, is what TCRdb gives after re-calling the 5' RACE reads. The clone table shows about 550,000 distinct CDR3 sequences, with the ten largest holding around 3.3%. Sequenced: blood T cells: a sorted CD56 or NKG2C T cell subset, CD4+ or CD8+ T cells, or bulk PBMC T cells (not recorded which). This receptor was obtained from a young man in good health. The chain has TRBV27 and TRBJ1-1; TCRdb picks TRBD1, but there is no DNA to check that call. The CDR3 reads CASSPRQGANTEAFF.